This is a list of T cell receptor beta chains from one sample in a study of shared clonotypes between healthy human individuals. Clones were read by immunoSEQ multiplex PCR, and TCRdb kept only the in-frame ones, dropping some. The sample lists around 2.5 million clones, roughly 93% occurring once. The sample taken for sequencing was naive CD4+ T cells from PBMCs. The origin of the receptors is a man aged 18 to 35 in good health. Some clones in this sample may be carry-over from other donors' samples. Both conserved end residues are part of each CDR3. D genes are given only for firm matches. Clone size is given for some rows only: seen once, a few or many times, or a class if the clone is expanded.

v_gene	j_gene	abundance	d_gene	CDR3nt	CDR3aa
TRBV18	TRBJ1-1	NA	NA	TGTGCCAGCTCACGAAGTGCTGCCCTGAACACTGAAGCTTTCTTT	CASSRSAALNTEAFF
TRBV7-2	TRBJ2-1	NA	NA	TGTGCCAGCAGCTTAGACACCTACAATGAGCAGTTCTTC	CASSLDTYNEQFF
TRBV6-5	TRBJ2-5	NA	NA	TGTGCCAGCAGTTACTCGATGGGAGAGACCCAGTACTTC	CASSYSMGETQYF
TRBV9	TRBJ2-1	NA	TRBD2	TGTGCCAGCAGCGTAGGGCCTAGCGGGACAACGGGCAATGAGCAGTTCTTC	CASSVGPSGTTGNEQFF
TRBV5-1	TRBJ2-1	NA	NA	TGCGCCAGCAGCTTCCGGGACTCCGACTACAATGAGCAGTTCTTC	CASSFRDSDYNEQFF
TRBV6-6	TRBJ2-1	NA	NA	TGTGCCAGCAGTACCTCCTTATTAATGAATGAGCAGTTCTTC	CASSTSLLMNEQFF
TRBV5-1	TRBJ1-1	NA	TRBD1	TGCGCCAGCAGCCCGGGACAGGGGGTGAACACTGAAGCTTTCTTT	CASSPGQGVNTEAFF
TRBV9	TRBJ2-2	NA	NA	TGTGCCAGCAGCGTAACCAGCGCCTTGAACACCGGGGAGCTGTTTTTT	CASSVTSALNTGELFF
TRBV4-1	TRBJ1-2	NA	NA	TGCGCCAGCAGCCGCGGACAGACCTATGGCTACACCTTC	CASSRGQTYGYTF
TRBV5-1	TRBJ1-4	NA	TRBD1	TGCGCCAGCAGCTTGGGAGGACAGGGGCCTAATGAAAAACTGTTTTTT	CASSLGGQGPNEKLFF
TRBV20-1	TRBJ2-5	NA	NA	TGCAGTGCTAGTGGGGAAGAGACCCAGTACTTC	CSASGEETQYF
TRBV9	TRBJ1-2	NA	NA	TGTGCCAGCAGCGAGGGAACTAACTATGGCTACACCTTC	CASSEGTNYGYTF
TRBV28	TRBJ1-4	NA	NA	TGTGCCAGCAGTTTGATTTGGCAGGGAAATGAAAAACTGTTTTTT	CASSLIWQGNEKLFF
TRBV28	TRBJ2-1	NA	TRBD2	TGTGCCAGCAACTTTACGCCCTCCTGGCGGGAGGGCCGCAATGAGCAGTTCTTC	CASNFTPSWREGRNEQFF
TRBV2	TRBJ2-3	NA	NA	TGTGCCAGCAAATCGGCGGGCCTAAGCACAGATACGCAGTATTTT	CASKSAGLSTDTQYF
TRBV19	TRBJ2-3	NA	NA	TGTGCCAGTAGTCGTTCCGGTAGAGATACGCAGTATTTT	CASSRSGRDTQYF
TRBV28	TRBJ1-1	NA	NA	TGTGCCAGTAACAAGGCTGGAGGGGGCACTGAAGCTTTCTTT	CASNKAGGGTEAFF
TRBV5-1	TRBJ2-2	NA	NA	TGCGCCAGCAGCCTCAGAGGGCTTTCCGGGGAGCTGTTTTTT	CASSLRGLSGELFF
TRBV2	TRBJ1-3	NA	TRBD1	TGTGCCAGCAGTGAAATCGGGACAGGGGCTGGAAACACCATATATTTT	CASSEIGTGAGNTIYF
TRBV20-1	TRBJ2-1	NA	NA	TGCAGTGGGGGATATGAGCAGTTCTTC	CSGGYEQFF
TRBV23-1	TRBJ2-4	NA	NA	TGCGCCAGCAGTCTAGGGGCAGGGAGGTTATTAGCCAAAAACATTCAGTACTTC	CASSLGAGRLLAKNIQYF
TRBV2	TRBJ1-1	NA	NA	TGTGCCAGCAAAGGGGTCAACCCGAACACTGAAGCTTTCTTT	CASKGVNPNTEAFF
TRBV28	TRBJ1-2	NA	TRBD1	TGTGCCAGCAGTTTTCAGGGGGCGTATGGCTACACCTTC	CASSFQGAYGYTF
TRBV10-3	TRBJ1-5	NA	NA	TGTGCCATCAGTGACCAGGCCTCAACCCTGGGGCCCCAGCATTTT	CAISDQASTLGPQHF
TRBV28	TRBJ2-7	NA	TRBD2	TGTGCCAGCAGTTTATTCGGACTAGCGAACGAGCAGTACTTC	CASSLFGLANEQYF
TRBV7-2	TRBJ2-7	NA	NA	TGTGCCAGCAGCTCGGCCTACGAGCAGTACTTC	CASSSAYEQYF
TRBV2	TRBJ2-1	once	TRBD1	TGTGCCAGTGCGACAGGGACCTTTCCCCGGAATGAGCAGTTCTTC	CASATGTFPRNEQFF
TRBV30	TRBJ2-7	NA	TRBD1	TGTGCCTGGAGTTGGGACAGGGGGCACGAGCAGTACTTC	CAWSWDRGHEQYF
TRBV7-2	TRBJ2-7	NA	TRBD2	TGTGCCAGCAGCCGAGTCGTAGCGGGAGGGCACGAGCAGTACTTC	CASSRVVAGGHEQYF
TRBV4-2	TRBJ1-1	NA	NA	TGTGCCAGCAGCCAAGTTCAGATGAACACTGAAGCTTTCTTT	CASSQVQMNTEAFF
TRBV10-3	TRBJ2-3	NA	NA	TGTGCCATCAGCGATGGGAATACGCAGTATTTT	CAISDGNTQYF
TRBV6-5	TRBJ1-6	NA	NA	TGTGCCAGCGGGGCTGACAGGAATTCACCCCTCCACTTT	CASGADRNSPLHF
TRBV2	TRBJ1-5	NA	NA	TGTGCCAGCAGTGAAGCGCTTTTGGTAGGGCAGCCCCAGCATTTT	CASSEALLVGQPQHF
TRBV7-9	TRBJ1-1	NA	NA	TGTGCCAGCAGGTATACAGGGTACGGCACTGAAGCTTTCTTT	CASRYTGYGTEAFF
TRBV5-1	TRBJ1-1	NA	NA	TGCGCCAGCAGCTTGTCGTCCATCTGGCAGGGTCCTCCTGAAGCTTTCTTT	CASSLSSIWQGPPEAFF
TRBV2	TRBJ2-5	NA	NA	TGTGCCAGCAGCGGGACTTTGAAAGAGACCCAGTACTTC	CASSGTLKETQYF
TRBV28	TRBJ2-5	NA	NA	TGTGCCAGCAGTTTCAGTGGGGAACTACAAGAGACCCAGTACTTC	CASSFSGELQETQYF
TRBV18	TRBJ1-5	few	TRBD1	TGTGCCAGCTCACCCCGACAGGGGAGGGAACAGCCCCAGCATTTT	CASSPRQGREQPQHF
TRBV7-2	TRBJ2-5	NA	NA	TGTGCCAGCAGCACTATGACGAGGGCTCAGTACTTC	CASSTMTRAQYF
TRBV28	TRBJ2-7	NA	TRBD1	TGTGCCAGCACCACCCTTCTCGACAGGGGTCTCGAGCAGTACTTC	CASTTLLDRGLEQYF
TRBV18	TRBJ1-3	NA	NA	TGTGCCAGCTCACCCCGAGGGGGAAACACCATATATTTT	CASSPRGGNTIYF
TRBV5-5	TRBJ1-1	NA	NA	TGTGCCAGCAGCTTTTACCAGGGGCACACTGAAGCTTTCTTT	CASSFYQGHTEAFF
TRBV2	TRBJ1-5	NA	TRBD1	TGTGCCACAAAGGGACAGGGGGGCGGAAATCAGCCCCAGCATTTT	CATKGQGGGNQPQHF
TRBV7-9	TRBJ2-3	NA	NA	TGTGCCAGCAGCCCTGGGCCAAACACAGATACGCAGTATTTT	CASSPGPNTDTQYF
TRBV6-5	TRBJ2-7	NA	NA	TGTGCCAGCAGTTACGACTTCGGGGAGACCTCCGAGCAGTACTTC	CASSYDFGETSEQYF
TRBV6-5	TRBJ2-5	NA	NA	TGTGCCAGCAGGGAGGGGGCGCGTCGAGAGACCCAGTACTTC	CASREGARRETQYF
TRBV6-5	TRBJ1-2	NA	NA	TGTGCCAGCAGTTACTCGAGCGACAGGAACTATGGCTACACCTTC	CASSYSSDRNYGYTF
TRBV19	TRBJ1-2	NA	NA	TGTGCCAGTAGTCTGCCCGACAGGTCCTATGGCTACACCTTC	CASSLPDRSYGYTF
TRBV5-6	TRBJ2-3	NA	NA	TGTGCCAGCAGTGAGATAGGGGCCCCTACCGATCCGGATACGCAGTATTTT	CASSEIGAPTDPDTQYF
TRBV18	TRBJ2-5	NA	NA	TGTGCCAGCTCAGGGCCCGGCGGTACACAAGAGACCCAGTACTTC	CASSGPGGTQETQYF
TRBV5-1	TRBJ1-1	NA	NA	TGCGCCAGCAGCTTAGATGGGAGGGAGTCTGAAGCTTTCTTT	CASSLDGRESEAFF
TRBV7-9	TRBJ1-4	NA	TRBD1	TGTGCCAGCAGCGACAGGGGGGCAACTAATGAAAAACTGTTTTTT	CASSDRGATNEKLFF
TRBV7-8	TRBJ1-6	NA	NA	TGTGCCAGCAGCTTATCGAGGACAACGGCTTCACCCCTCCACTTT	CASSLSRTTASPLHF
TRBV5-1	TRBJ2-3	NA	TRBD2	TGCGCCAGCAGCCCGGGGACTAGCGGGACAGATACGCAGTATTTT	CASSPGTSGTDTQYF
TRBV18	TRBJ2-7	once	TRBD2	TGTGCCAGCTCACCGTCAAGGGACGACGGACTAGCGGGAGGGTTTGTCTACGAGCAGTACTTC	CASSPSRDDGLAGGFVYEQYF